Reported below is one T cell receptor beta chain. Its target is not known. Time point defined: blood 2 weeks post-SBRT. Treatment described: 15 Gy SBRT to primary tumor, nephrectomy 4 weeks later. Trimming took off 0 bases at V and 2 bases at J, with 9 bases between the two ends. This CDR3 is built from 14 residues. Germline loops: CDR1 SGHDT, CDR2 YYEEEE. The data were obtained in a study of radiation and T cells in renal cell carcinoma. Study results and caveats: In blood, top tumor clones expanded by 2 weeks, shrinking by 4.

The table came from immunoSEQ multiplex PCR; TCRdb's copy has only in-frame clones and leaves some out. The sample comprises roughly 130,000 clones, around 90% of which are singletons, and 5.8% rests with the top ten. The clonotype originates from a woman aged 70-85 years with renal cell carcinoma. The chain combines TRBV5-6 with TRBJ2-7, with D perhaps TRBD1 (5 bases). The sequencing used blood, collected from a patient whose treatment included radiotherapy and nephrectomy. CDR3 protein: CASSLEGVTYEQYF. CDR3 coding DNA: TGTGCCAGCAGCTTGGAAGGGGTCACCTACGAGCAGTACTTC.